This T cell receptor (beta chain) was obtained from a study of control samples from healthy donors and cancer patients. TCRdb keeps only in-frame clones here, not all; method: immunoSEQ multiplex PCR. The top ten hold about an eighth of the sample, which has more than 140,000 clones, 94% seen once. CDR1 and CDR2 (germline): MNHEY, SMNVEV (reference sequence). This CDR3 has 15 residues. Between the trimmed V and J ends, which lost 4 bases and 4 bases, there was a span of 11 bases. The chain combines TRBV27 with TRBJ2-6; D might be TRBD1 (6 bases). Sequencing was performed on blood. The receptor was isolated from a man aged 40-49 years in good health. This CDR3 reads CASSYTGFGANVLTF. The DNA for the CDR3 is TGTGCCAGCAGTTATACAGGGTTCGGGGCCAACGTCCTGACTTTC.